This entry is about one TCR beta chain. The antigen is not known. This record belongs to a study of T cells in Graves' hyperthyroidism and ophthalmopathy. General study results and limits: Blood samples included most of the expanded thyroid clonotypes exceeding 0.001. Stable hyperthyroidism was told apart from ophthalmopathy by a model built on 13 V-J features. Onset of ophthalmopathy came a median approximately 6.5 months after the model predicted it.

Diagnoses were made from clinical symptoms, serum measures (thyroxine and TRAb), thyroid ultrasound and orbital computed tomography. Researchers amplified the TCR beta CDR3 regions from RNA transcripts. The HTBI primer set served for first-round RT-PCR of the TCR CDR3. TCRdb independently ran MiXCR on the multiplex PCR reads; one entry per CDR3 protein. The sample comprises hundreds of thousands of distinct CDR3 sequences, just under 45% of which are singletons, and about 7.7% rests with the top ten. This CDR3 is built from 14 residues. The V segment lost 5 bases and the J segment 7 bases; nucleotides outside the gene matches: 10. Germline V gene sequence: CDR1 SGHTA, CDR2 FQGNSA.

The chain links TRBV7-2 to TRBJ1-2, with 7 bases fitting TRBD1. This clonotype was obtained from an adult man with Graves' disease, either hyperthyroidism or ophthalmopathy (not recorded which). The sequenced material came from peripheral blood or thyroid tissue (not recorded which). In DNA, the CDR3 is TGTGCCAGCAGCCGGGGGACAGAAACCCGTGGCTACACCTTC. Its translation: CASSRGTETRGYTF. Complete variable domain (other parts from reference TRBV7-2 and TRBJ1-2): GAGVSQSPSNKVTEKGKDVELRCDPISGHTALYWYRQSLGQGLEFLIYFQGNSAPDKSGLPSDRFSAERTGGSVSTLTIQRTQQEDSAVYLCASSRGTETRGYTFGSGTRLTVV.